The rows below give T cell receptor beta chains drawn from one sample of a study of Ad26.COV2.S vaccination and SARS-CoV-2 variants. This table comes from immunoSEQ multiplex PCR, and its TCRdb copy is limited to in-frame clones, with some not included. In the table there are some 480,000 clones, roughly 89% of which are singletons. The source material was peripheral blood, sampled in a trial of Ad26.COV2.S vaccine versus placebo. The receptors shown here come from a person aged 18-60 years who received the Ad26.COV2.S COVID-19 vaccine or a placebo. Each CDR3 is given with its conserved first and last residue. The D gene is left open where the match is weak. Clone size is given for some rows only: seen once, a few or many times, or a class if the clone is expanded.

d_call	v_call	clone_size	j_call	cdr3_nt	cdr3_aa
-	TRBV7-8	many	TRBJ2-7	TGTGCCAGCAGCTTAGGAGGGACGGCTAACCCCTCCTACGAGCAGTACTTC	CASSLGGTANPSYEQYF
-	TRBV4-2	-	TRBJ2-7	TGTGCCAGCAGCCAACCGGCAGGCGCGACCTACGAGCAGTACTTC	CASSQPAGATYEQYF
TRBD2	TRBV28	-	TRBJ2-2	TGTGCCAGCAATCCGGGTCGGAGCGGGAGGGCCCTCGTCACCGGGGAGCTGTTTTTT	CASNPGRSGRALVTGELFF
TRBD2	TRBV3-1/TRBV3-2	-	TRBJ2-3	TGTGCCAGCAGCCAAGAGAGGACTAGCGGGAGCACAGATACGCAGTATTTT	CASSQERTSGSTDTQYF
-	TRBV7-6	few	TRBJ1-6	TGTGCCAGCAGCTTAGAGATCGGAGGGAAAGACTTTAATTCACCCCTCCACTTT	CASSLEIGGKDFNSPLHF
-	TRBV15	-	TRBJ1-1	TGTGCCACCAGCAGAGAATTGGGGCGGACTGAAGCTTTCTTT	CATSRELGRTEAFF
-	TRBV7-9	-	TRBJ2-7	TGTGCCAGCAGTCACGCCTACGAGCAGTACTTC	CASSHAYEQYF
-	TRBV27	-	TRBJ2-5	TGTGCCAGCAGTTCCTCGACAGTGGGGAGGATTGAGACCCAGTACTTC	CASSSSTVGRIETQYF
-	TRBV21-1	-	TRBJ1-2	TGTGCCAGCAGCACAGGAACCCCGTGTCTGAAGCTAAACTATGGCTACACCTTC	CASSTGTPCLKLNYGYTF
-	TRBV5-1	-	TRBJ2-7	TGCGCCAGCAGCTTGGTTGGCAGGGGTTTGAGCTCCTACGAGCAGTACTTC	CASSLVGRGLSSYEQYF
TRBD1	TRBV6-5	-	TRBJ1-2	TGTGCCAGCAGTCCAGGGACAGGCCTTGGCTACACCTTC	CASSPGTGLGYTF
-	TRBV30	-	TRBJ2-6	TGTGCCTGGACTGGGGCCAACGTCCTGACTTTC	CAWTGANVLTF
-	TRBV18	-	TRBJ1-2	TGTGCCAGCTCACCCCCAGGGATGGATGGCTACACCTTC	CASSPPGMDGYTF
-	TRBV7-8	few	TRBJ1-5	TGTGCCAGCAGCACAGACGAGGGCAATCAGCCCCAGCATTTT	CASSTDEGNQPQHF
TRBD1	TRBV5-1	-	TRBJ1-2	TGCGCCAGCAGTCCCCCAGGGGGCCCGTATGGCTACACCTTC	CASSPPGGPYGYTF
TRBD1	TRBV10-3	-	TRBJ1-1	TGTGCCATCAGCGACAGGGGACGGACTGAAGCTTTCTTT	CAISDRGRTEAFF
-	TRBV19	-	TRBJ2-4	TGTGCCAGTAGTCGGTCAGGGGTCATCCAAAACATTCAGTACTTC	CASSRSGVIQNIQYF
-	TRBV4-2	-	TRBJ1-5	TGTGCCAGCAGCCAAGAACGATTCGGGCAGCCCCAGCATTTT	CASSQERFGQPQHF
TRBD1	TRBV28	-	TRBJ1-4	TGTGCCGCAGGGGGGGGACTCCACGGTAATGAAAAACTGTTTTTT	CAAGGGLHGNEKLFF
-	TRBV5-6	-	TRBJ2-1	TGTGCCAGCAGCTTGGGACAGGCCTACAATGAGCAGTTCTTC	CASSLGQAYNEQFF
-	TRBV29-1	-	TRBJ2-5	TGCAGCGCTGGCCTGATCCAAGAGACCCAGTACTTC	CSAGLIQETQYF
-	TRBV19	-	TRBJ2-7	TGTGCCAGTAGTTGGCAAGGAGATTACGAGCAGTACTTC	CASSWQGDYEQYF
-	TRBV11-3	-	TRBJ2-5	TGTGCCAGCAGCATTACTCCAGAGACCCAGTACTTC	CASSITPETQYF
-	TRBV7-2	-	TRBJ2-1	TGTGCCAGCAGCTTCCAGCGAGGGGATGAGCAGTTCTTC	CASSFQRGDEQFF